This T cell receptor beta chain emerged from a study of vaccination effects on CD4 cells after COVID-19. Background on the study: All study participants received two doses of BNT162b2 or mRNA-1273 vaccine.

As regards this clone: Its antigen remains unknown.

The authors isolated CD4+ T cells after about eleven days of culture. Germline assignment: CDR1 KGHSH and CDR2 LQKENI. The CDR3 is made up of 16 amino acids. V gave up 1 base and J gave up 4 bases; unmatched junction bases: 6. The protocol was immunoSEQ multiplex PCR, while the TCRdb copy is restricted to in-frame clones and leaves out a portion. Counted here are some 28,000 clones, 50% to 70% occurring once; the ten biggest clones make up roughly 9.2%. The sequence was collected from a human donor who received a COVID-19 vaccine. This sample comprised CD4+ T cells from PBMCs cultured without peptide, obtained before COVID-19 vaccination. The gene calls are TRBV18 and TRBJ1-4; 7 nucleotides line up with TRBD1. The CDR3 protein is CASSPQEGQSNEKLFF. CDR3 DNA sequence: TGTGCCAGCTCACCACAGGAGGGACAGAGTAATGAAAAACTGTTTTTT.